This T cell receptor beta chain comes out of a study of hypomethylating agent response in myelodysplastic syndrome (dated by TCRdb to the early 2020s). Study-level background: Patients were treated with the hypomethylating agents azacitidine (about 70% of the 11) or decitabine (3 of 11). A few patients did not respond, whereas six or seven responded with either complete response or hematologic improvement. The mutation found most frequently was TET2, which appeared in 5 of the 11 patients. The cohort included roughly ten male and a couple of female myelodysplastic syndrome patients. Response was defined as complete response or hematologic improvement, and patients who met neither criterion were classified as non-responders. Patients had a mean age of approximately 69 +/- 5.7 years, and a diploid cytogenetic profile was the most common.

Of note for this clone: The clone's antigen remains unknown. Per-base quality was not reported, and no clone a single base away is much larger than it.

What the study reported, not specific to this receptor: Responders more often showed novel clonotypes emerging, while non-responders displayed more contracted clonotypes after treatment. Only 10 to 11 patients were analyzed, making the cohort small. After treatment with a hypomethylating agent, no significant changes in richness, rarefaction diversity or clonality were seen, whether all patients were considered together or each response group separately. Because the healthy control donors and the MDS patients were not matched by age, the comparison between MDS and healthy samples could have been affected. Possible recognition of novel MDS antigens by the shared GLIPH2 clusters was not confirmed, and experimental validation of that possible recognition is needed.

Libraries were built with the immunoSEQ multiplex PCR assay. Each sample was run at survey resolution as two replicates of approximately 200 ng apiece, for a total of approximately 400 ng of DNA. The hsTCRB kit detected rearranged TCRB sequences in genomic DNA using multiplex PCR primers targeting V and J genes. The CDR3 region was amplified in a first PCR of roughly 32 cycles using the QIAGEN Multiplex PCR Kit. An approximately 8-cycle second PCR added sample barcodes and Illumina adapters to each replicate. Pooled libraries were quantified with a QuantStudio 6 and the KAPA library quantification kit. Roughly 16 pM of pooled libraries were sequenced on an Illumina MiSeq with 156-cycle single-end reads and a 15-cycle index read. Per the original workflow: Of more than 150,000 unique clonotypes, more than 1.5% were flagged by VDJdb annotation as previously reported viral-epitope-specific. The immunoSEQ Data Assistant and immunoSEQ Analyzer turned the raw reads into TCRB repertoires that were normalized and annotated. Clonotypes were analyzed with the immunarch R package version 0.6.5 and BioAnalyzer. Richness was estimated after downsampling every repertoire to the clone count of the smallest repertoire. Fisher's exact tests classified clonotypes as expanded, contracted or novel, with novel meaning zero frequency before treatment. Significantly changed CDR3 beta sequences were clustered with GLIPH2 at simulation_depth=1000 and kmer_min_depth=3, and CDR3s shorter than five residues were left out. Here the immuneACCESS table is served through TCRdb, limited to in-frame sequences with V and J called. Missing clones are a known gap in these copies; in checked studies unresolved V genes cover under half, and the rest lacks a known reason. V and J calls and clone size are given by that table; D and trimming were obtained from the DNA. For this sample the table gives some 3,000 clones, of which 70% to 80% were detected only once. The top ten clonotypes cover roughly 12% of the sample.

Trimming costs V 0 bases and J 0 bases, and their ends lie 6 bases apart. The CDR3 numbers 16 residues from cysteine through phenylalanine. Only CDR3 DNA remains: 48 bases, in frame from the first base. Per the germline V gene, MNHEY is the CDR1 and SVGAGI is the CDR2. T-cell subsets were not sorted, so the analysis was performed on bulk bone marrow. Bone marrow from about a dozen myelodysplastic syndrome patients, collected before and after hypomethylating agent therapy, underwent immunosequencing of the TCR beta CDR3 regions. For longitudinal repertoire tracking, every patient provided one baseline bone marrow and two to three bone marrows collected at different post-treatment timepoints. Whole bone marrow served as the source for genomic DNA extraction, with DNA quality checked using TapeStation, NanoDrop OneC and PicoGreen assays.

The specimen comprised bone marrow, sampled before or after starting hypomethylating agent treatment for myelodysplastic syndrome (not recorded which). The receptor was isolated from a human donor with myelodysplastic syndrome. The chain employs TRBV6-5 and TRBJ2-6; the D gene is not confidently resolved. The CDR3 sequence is CASSYSFSSGANVLTF. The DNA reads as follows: TGTGCCAGCAGTTACTCGTTCAGCTCTGGGGCCAACGTCCTGACTTTC.